Presented here are 9 T cell receptor beta chains from one specimen sequenced in a study of T cell responses to AZD1222 COVID-19 vaccine (dated by TCRdb to 2020 to 2022). The label giving this sample's time point can be read as: about 28 days (+/-7) after the second vaccine dose. The treatment or condition label on this specimen signifies: meningococcal conjugate vaccine given as trial control. The method was the immunoSEQ multiplex PCR assay. TCRdb limited this immuneACCESS table to in-frame rearrangements with V and J called. A share of clones is missing; checked studies link under half to unresolved V genes, and the rest is unexplained. The sample table holds approximately 150,000 clones, of which approximately 88% were seen once. About 5% of the sample is taken by the ten largest. The source was peripheral blood, collected 28 days after the second dose of the MenACWY control vaccine. The receptor set was obtained from an adult who received the MenACWY meningococcal vaccine as a control.

The chain combines TRBV5-1 with TRBJ1-3; D remains unclear. CDR1 is SGHRS and CDR2 is YFSETQ in the germline V gene. Trimming shortened V by 1 base and J by 0 bases, and 8 bases separated the two germline ends. This CDR3 contains 15 residues. CDR3 coding DNA: TGCGCCAGCAGCTTGACCACCTACTCTGGAAACACCATATATTTT. This encodes CASSLTTYSGNTIYF.

V is TRBV11-3 and J is TRBJ2-7; D could derive from TRBD1 or TRBD2 (5 bases each). CDR3 length: 15 residues. Germline values: CDR1 SGHNT, CDR2 YENEEA. V was cut by 1 base and J by 6 bases, with 16 bases left in between. The DNA for the CDR3 is TGTGCCAGCAGCTTAGTGGGACCCCCGAGGGGCGAGCAGTACTTC. This gives the protein CASSLVGPPRGEQYF.

There are a few counts of this clone. The V gene is TRBV7-9, the J gene TRBJ2-5; 7 bases match TRBD1. CDR1 and CDR2 from the germline V gene are SEHNR and FQNEAQ (reference sequence). V was clipped by 0 bases and J by 7 bases; unmatched bases: 2. CDR3 length: 13 residues. In nucleotides, the CDR3 is TGTGCCAGCAGCTTAGCGCCAGGGGGGACCCAGTACTTC. It is translated as CASSLAPGGTQYF.

V is TRBV27 and J is TRBJ1-5, with a tentative D call TRBD1 (6 bases). Germline CDR1 MNHEY, CDR2 SMNVEV (reference sequence). This CDR3 region has 18 residues. V was shortened by 5 bases and J by 4 bases, with 24 bases between the two germline ends. The CDR3 region has the DNA TGTGCCAGCAGTCCAGGATGGGTTTTGGGGGGGCGAAATCAGCCCCAGCATTTT. Its translation: CASSPGWVLGGRNQPQHF.

Here the CDR3 DNA reads TGCAGCGCGCACCCCCGGGGCTCTGGAAACACCATATATTTT. Translation: CSAHPRGSGNTIYF. J is TRBJ1-3 and V is TRBV29-1; no clear D. Germline lookup yields CDR1 SQVTM and CDR2 ANQGSEA. This CDR3 has 14 residues. Trimming pared 7 bases from V and 0 bases from J, leaving 13 bases between.

V and J are TRBV19 and TRBJ2-3; a weak D match, TRBD1 (6 bases). CDR1 is LNHDA and CDR2 is SQIVND in the germline V gene (reference sequence). V was trimmed by 1 base and J by 2 bases, leaving 10 bases between them. The CDR3 runs 15 residues. CDR3 sequence (DNA): TGTGCCAGTAGTATAGGGGACACCTTCACAGATACGCAGTATTTT. Encoded protein: CASSIGDTFTDTQYF.

CDR3 DNA: TGTGCCAGCAGTGACCCACTAGGCCCGGGCTCTGGGGCCAACGTCCTGACTTTC. Translated, it gives CASSDPLGPGSGANVLTF. The J gene is TRBJ2-6, the V gene TRBV2, with a possible D match to TRBD2 (5 bases). V gave up 3 bases and J gave up 0 bases, with 15 bases separating them. The CDR3 sequence is 18 residues long. CDR1 and CDR2 (germline): SNHLY, FYNNEI.

The rearrangement links TRBV10-3 to TRBJ1-5; 10 nucleotides match TRBD1. The CDR3 runs to 16 residues. Germline-derived CDR1 and CDR2 are ENHRY and SYGVKD. V lost 5 bases and J lost 3; bases outside the gene matches: 7. Here the CDR3 reads CAISPTDRGNNQPQHF. DNA for the CDR3: TGTGCCATCAGTCCCACGGACAGGGGGAACAATCAGCCCCAGCATTTT.

J is TRBJ1-1 and V is TRBV4-3, with D uncertain. V dropped 0 bases and J dropped 5 bases, with 7 bases sitting between them. Per germline, CDR1 LGHNA and CDR2 YSLEER. CDR3 size: 13 residues. CDR3 in amino acids: CASSQEAQTEAFF. Here the CDR3 DNA reads TGCGCCAGCAGCCAAGAGGCCCAGACTGAAGCTTTCTTT.